This TCR beta chain was profiled in a study of Ad26.COV2.S vaccination and SARS-CoV-2 variants. Treatment denoted: over 15 received Ad26.COV2.S at low or high dose, single or two shots; about 5 received placebo; per-sample allocation not given. Sample collection was performed on day 63 after the first vaccine or placebo injection. This CDR3 is 14 amino acids long. The V and J ends lost 7 bases and 3 bases respectively, with 14 bases between them. Germline values: CDR1 MNHEY, CDR2 SVGAGI. Measured with immunoSEQ multiplex PCR; TCRdb has only the in-frame clones, and not every one. The sample carries about 680,000 clones, around 92% recorded once.

The source of this sequence is a person between 18 and 60 years old who received the Ad26.COV2.S COVID-19 vaccine or a placebo. The sample here was peripheral blood, taken in a trial of Ad26.COV2.S vaccine versus placebo. V usage is TRBV6-5 and J usage is TRBJ2-3; the D gene is possibly TRBD1 (6 bases). CDR3 loop: CASNVRGRTDTQYF. CDR3 nucleotides: TGTGCCAGCAATGTCAGGGGCCGGACAGATACGCAGTATTTT.